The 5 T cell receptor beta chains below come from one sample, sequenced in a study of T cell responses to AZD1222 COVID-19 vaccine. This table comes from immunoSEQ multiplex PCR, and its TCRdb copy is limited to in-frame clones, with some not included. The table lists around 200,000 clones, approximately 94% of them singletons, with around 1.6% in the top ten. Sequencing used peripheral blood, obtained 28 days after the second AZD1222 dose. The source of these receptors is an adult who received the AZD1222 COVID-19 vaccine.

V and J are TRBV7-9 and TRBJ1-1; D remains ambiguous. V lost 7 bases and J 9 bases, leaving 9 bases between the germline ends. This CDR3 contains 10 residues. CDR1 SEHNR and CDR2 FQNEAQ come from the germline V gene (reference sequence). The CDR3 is CASTFEKAFF. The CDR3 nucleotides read TGTGCCAGCACCTTCGAAAAAGCTTTCTTT.

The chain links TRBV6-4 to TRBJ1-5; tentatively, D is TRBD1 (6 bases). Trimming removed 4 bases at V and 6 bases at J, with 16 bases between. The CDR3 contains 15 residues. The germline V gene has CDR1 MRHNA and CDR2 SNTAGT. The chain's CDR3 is CASSASGGGGQPQHF. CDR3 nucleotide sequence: TGTGCCAGCAGTGCCTCGGGGGGCGGGGGTCAGCCCCAGCATTTT.

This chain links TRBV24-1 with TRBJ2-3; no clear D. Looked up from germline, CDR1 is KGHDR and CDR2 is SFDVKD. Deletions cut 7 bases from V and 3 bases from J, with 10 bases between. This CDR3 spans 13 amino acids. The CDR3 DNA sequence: TGTGCCACCAGCTCGCTAGGGACAGATACGCAGTATTTT. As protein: CATSSLGTDTQYF.

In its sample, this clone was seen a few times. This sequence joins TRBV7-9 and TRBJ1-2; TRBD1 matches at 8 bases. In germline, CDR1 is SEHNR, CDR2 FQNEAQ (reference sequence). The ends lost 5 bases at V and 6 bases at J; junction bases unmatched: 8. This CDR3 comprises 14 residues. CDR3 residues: CASSPRSGGHGYTF. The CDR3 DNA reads TGTGCCAGCAGCCCAAGGTCAGGGGGCCATGGCTACACCTTC.

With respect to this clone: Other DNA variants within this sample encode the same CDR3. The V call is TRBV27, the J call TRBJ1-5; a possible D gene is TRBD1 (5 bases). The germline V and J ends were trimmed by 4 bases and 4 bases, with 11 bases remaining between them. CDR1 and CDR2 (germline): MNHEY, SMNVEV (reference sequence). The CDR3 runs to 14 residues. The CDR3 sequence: CASSSGTANQPQHF. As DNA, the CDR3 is TGTGCCAGCAGTTCCGGGACGGCTAATCAGCCCCAGCATTTT.